This T cell receptor beta chain is from a study of human CD8 memory T cell subsets. Investigators built TCR beta libraries using UMI-labeled 5' RACE. One entry per CDR3 protein, without DNA, is what TCRdb gives after re-calling the 5' RACE reads. This table lists some 11,000 distinct CDR3 sequences. The CDR3 runs 16 residues. CDR1 and CDR2 from the germline V gene are SGHRS and YFSETQ. The sequencing sample was made of CD8+ stem-like memory T cells (TSCM and TCM) sorted from PBMCs. Stated subset: stem-like memory CD8 T cells (TSTEM), CCR7+ PD-1- TIGIT-. The chain has TRBV5-1 and TRBJ2-1; no DNA is available, so the TRBD1 call from TCRdb remains unchecked. This clonotype was sampled from a human donor in good health. The chain's CDR3 is CASSWRQGASGNEQFF.